Listed below are T cell receptor beta chains from one sample, sequenced in a study of cytomegalovirus exposure and HLA in healthy donors. Only in-frame clones appear in the TCRdb table, and some are missing; sequencing was by immunoSEQ multiplex PCR. The sample carries around 130,000 clones, approximately 89% recorded once. The sample consisted of PBMCs. The receptors derive from a man aged 25-45 years in good health and CMV-seronegative. CDR3s include the opening cysteine and the closing phenylalanine or tryptophan. D genes are given only for firm matches. Clone size is shown for a subset of rows, as once, few, many or a class of expanded clone.

size: NA; V: TRBV7-6; D: NA; J: TRBJ1-2; CDR3: CASSFFRPGDLDGYTF; DNA: TGTGCCAGCAGCTTCTTTCGCCCCGGGGATCTCGATGGCTACACCTTC
size: once; V: TRBV5-8; D: NA; J: TRBJ1-6; CDR3: CASSIQGYLNSPLHF; DNA: TGTGCCAGCAGCATACAGGGATACCTTAATTCACCCCTCCACTTT
size: NA; V: TRBV5-1; D: NA; J: TRBJ2-7; CDR3: CASSLGGTGYEQYF; DNA: TGCGCCAGCAGCTTAGGCGGGACCGGATACGAGCAGTACTTC
size: NA; V: TRBV2; D: NA; J: TRBJ1-2; CDR3: CASTDRLVRFANYGYTF; DNA: TGTGCCAGCACAGATCGGCTAGTTAGGTTTGCTAACTATGGCTACACCTTC
size: NA; V: TRBV6-5; D: NA; J: TRBJ2-7; CDR3: CASRGDTYYEQYF; DNA: TGTGCCAGCAGGGGGGACACGTACTACGAGCAGTACTTC
size: NA; V: TRBV4-3; D: TRBD2; J: TRBJ2-3; CDR3: CASSHPRGTSGVSDTQYF; DNA: TGCGCCAGCAGCCACCCCCGAGGGACTAGCGGGGTGTCAGATACGCAGTATTTT
size: NA; V: TRBV6-5; D: NA; J: TRBJ1-5; CDR3: CASSWDLNQPQHF; DNA: TGTGCCAGCAGTTGGGACTTAAATCAGCCCCAGCATTTT
size: NA; V: TRBV5-1; D: TRBD2; J: TRBJ2-7; CDR3: CASSSPSGGVYEQYF; DNA: TGCGCCAGCAGCTCTCCTAGCGGGGGGGTGTACGAGCAGTACTTC
size: NA; V: TRBV11-2; D: TRBD1; J: TRBJ2-7; CDR3: CASGTGGGEQYF; DNA: TGTGCCAGCGGCACAGGGGGCGGCGAGCAGTACTTC
size: NA; V: TRBV6-5; D: NA; J: TRBJ1-2; CDR3: CASSRREGGYTF; DNA: TGTGCCAGCAGTAGAAGGGAGGGTGGCTACACCTTC
size: NA; V: TRBV6-4; D: NA; J: TRBJ2-6; CDR3: CASSFSGANVLTF; DNA: TGTGCCAGCTCTTTCTCTGGGGCCAACGTCCTGACTTTC
size: NA; V: TRBV9; D: NA; J: TRBJ2-7; CDR3: CASSVEAGGRQYF; DNA: TGTGCCAGCAGCGTAGAGGCCGGAGGGCGGCAGTACTTC
size: NA; V: TRBV18; D: TRBD1; J: TRBJ2-1; CDR3: CASSPLGTVNEQFF; DNA: TGTGCCAGCTCACCACTGGGGACAGTCAATGAGCAGTTCTTC
size: NA; V: TRBV2; D: NA; J: TRBJ1-5; CDR3: CATQRGLGQPQHF; DNA: TGTGCCACCCAGCGGGGGTTGGGTCAGCCCCAGCATTTT
size: few; V: TRBV4-1; D: NA; J: TRBJ1-2; CDR3: CASSQDSHSIYGYTF; DNA: TGCGCCAGCAGCCAAGATTCCCACTCCATCTATGGCTACACCTTC
size: NA; V: TRBV7-9; D: TRBD2; J: TRBJ2-3; CDR3: CASSLTSVRTDTQYF; DNA: TGTGCCAGCAGCCTTACTAGCGTTCGCACAGATACGCAGTATTTT
size: NA; V: TRBV7-7; D: TRBD2; J: TRBJ2-5; CDR3: CASSPSGLAGGETQYF; DNA: TGTGCTAGCAGCCCGAGCGGCCTAGCGGGGGGTGAGACCCAGTACTTC
size: few; V: TRBV11-2; D: TRBD1; J: TRBJ1-2; CDR3: CASSPAGGGGYTF; DNA: TGTGCCAGCAGCCCCGCTGGAGGGGGCGGCTACACCTTC
size: NA; V: TRBV30; D: NA; J: TRBJ1-6; CDR3: CGLEQDSNSPLHF; DNA: TGTGGCCTCGAGCAGGATTCAAATTCACCCCTCCACTTT
size: NA; V: TRBV2; D: NA; J: TRBJ2-7; CDR3: CASSPPGSEQYF; DNA: TGTGCCAGCAGCCCCCCGGGGAGCGAGCAGTACTTC
size: NA; V: TRBV7-2; D: TRBD1; J: TRBJ1-3; CDR3: CASSPRTGKPGNTIYF; DNA: TGTGCCAGCAGCCCCAGGACAGGGAAACCTGGAAACACCATATATTTT
size: NA; V: TRBV9; D: NA; J: TRBJ1-6; CDR3: CASSAQPGEAPLHF; DNA: TGTGCCAGCAGCGCCCAACCGGGGGAAGCCCCCCTCCACTTT
size: few; V: TRBV2; D: NA; J: TRBJ1-5; CDR3: CASSVIPQPQHF; DNA: TGTGCCAGCAGTGTCATTCCCCAGCCCCAGCATTTT
size: NA; V: TRBV4-3; D: NA; J: TRBJ1-4; CDR3: CASSQDYPARGNLGKLFF; DNA: TGCGCCAGCAGCCAAGATTACCCTGCGCGGGGTAATCTCGGAAAACTGTTTTTT
size: few; V: TRBV7-9; D: NA; J: TRBJ1-2; CDR3: CASSSQTRGPNYGYTF; DNA: TGTGCCAGCAGCTCCCAAACCAGGGGCCCCAACTATGGCTACACCTTC
size: NA; V: TRBV7-9; D: TRBD1; J: TRBJ2-7; CDR3: CASSLTGEGEQYF; DNA: TGTGCCAGCAGCTTAACAGGGGAAGGCGAGCAGTACTTC
size: NA; V: TRBV6-6; D: NA; J: TRBJ2-2; CDR3: CASSYFGGNTGELFF; DNA: TGTGCCAGCAGTTACTTCGGGGGGAACACCGGGGAGCTGTTTTTT
size: NA; V: TRBV10-3; D: TRBD1; J: TRBJ2-3; CDR3: CAISEGGTGGPDTQYF; DNA: TGTGCCATCAGTGAGGGAGGGACAGGGGGCCCAGATACGCAGTATTTT
size: NA; V: TRBV4-3; D: NA; J: TRBJ2-7; CDR3: CASSQDPIPMDEQYF; DNA: TGCGCCAGCAGCCAAGACCCTATACCGATGGACGAGCAGTACTTC
size: NA; V: TRBV4-1; D: TRBD1; J: TRBJ1-2; CDR3: CASSQGSGQGATGYTF; DNA: TGCGCCAGCAGCCAAGGGTCCGGACAGGGGGCGACTGGCTACACCTTC
size: NA; V: TRBV28; D: NA; J: TRBJ1-5; CDR3: CASSLSGPPQPQHF; DNA: TGTGCCAGCAGTTTATCAGGGCCACCTCAGCCCCAGCATTTT
size: NA; V: TRBV5-1; D: NA; J: TRBJ1-2; CDR3: CASSFGGNYGYTF; DNA: TGCGCCAGCAGCTTCGGGGGAAACTATGGCTACACCTTC
size: NA; V: TRBV29-1; D: TRBD2; J: TRBJ2-3; CDR3: CSVPGTSGGYTDTQYF; DNA: TGCAGCGTACCCGGGACTAGCGGGGGGTACACAGATACGCAGTATTTT
size: NA; V: TRBV13; D: TRBD1; J: TRBJ2-1; CDR3: CASSFGTGRNEQFF; DNA: TGTGCCAGCAGCTTCGGGACAGGCCGCAATGAGCAGTTCTTC
size: NA; V: TRBV4-1; D: TRBD1; J: TRBJ2-6; CDR3: CASSLRDRLLYGANVLTF; DNA: TGCGCCAGCAGCCTCCGGGACAGGCTTCTATATGGGGCCAACGTCCTGACTTTC
size: NA; V: TRBV5-1; D: TRBD1; J: TRBJ1-1; CDR3: CASSPGGTVDEAFF; DNA: TGCGCCAGCAGCCCGGGGGGGACAGTTGATGAAGCTTTCTTT
size: few; V: TRBV7-2; D: NA; J: TRBJ1-2; CDR3: CASSLADRLYGYTF; DNA: TGTGCCAGCAGCTTAGCCGACAGGTTATATGGCTACACCTTC
size: NA; V: TRBV7-8; D: NA; J: TRBJ2-3; CDR3: CASSLYTDTQYF; DNA: TGTGCCAGCAGCTTATACACAGATACGCAGTATTTT
size: once; V: TRBV7-6; D: NA; J: TRBJ1-2; CDR3: CASTTGWGYGYTF; DNA: TGTGCCAGCACCACAGGTTGGGGCTATGGCTACACCTTC
size: NA; V: TRBV11-2; D: NA; J: TRBJ1-4; CDR3: CASSLAGIGEKLFF; DNA: TGTGCCAGCAGCTTAGCAGGGATAGGGGAAAAACTGTTTTTT
size: NA; V: TRBV28; D: TRBD1; J: TRBJ1-5; CDR3: CASRSGQGYQPQHF; DNA: TGTGCCAGCAGATCCGGACAGGGGTATCAGCCCCAGCATTTT
size: NA; V: TRBV10-1; D: NA; J: TRBJ2-7; CDR3: CASSESGAF; DNA: TGCGCCAGCAGTGAGTCGGGAGCATTC
size: NA; V: TRBV25-1; D: NA; J: TRBJ2-4; CDR3: CASSEGQGGPADIQYF; DNA: TGTGCCAGCAGTGAGGGGCAGGGGGGTCCTGCGGACATTCAGTACTTC
size: NA; V: TRBV9; D: NA; J: TRBJ2-7; CDR3: CASSLGTGSYEQYF; DNA: TGTGCCAGCAGCCTCGGGACTGGCTCCTACGAGCAGTACTTC
size: once; V: TRBV7-8; D: NA; J: TRBJ2-3; CDR3: CASSFSGGDTQYF; DNA: TGTGCCAGCAGCTTCTCCGGGGGAGATACGCAGTATTTT
size: NA; V: TRBV27; D: NA; J: TRBJ1-2; CDR3: CASSFGLGQTNYGYTF; DNA: TGTGCCAGCAGTTTTGGGCTCGGACAGACTAACTATGGCTACACCTTC
size: NA; V: TRBV19; D: TRBD1; J: TRBJ2-7; CDR3: CASSTHRQTGNYEQYF; DNA: TGTGCCAGTAGTACCCACCGGCAGACAGGGAATTACGAGCAGTACTTC
size: NA; V: TRBV7-2; D: TRBD1; J: TRBJ1-4; CDR3: CASSKTGTGAEKLFF; DNA: TGTGCCAGCAGCAAAACCGGGACAGGGGCCGAAAAACTGTTTTTT
size: NA; V: TRBV27; D: NA; J: TRBJ1-1; CDR3: CASREGSRQNTEAFF; DNA: TGTGCCAGCAGGGAGGGGTCGAGGCAAAACACTGAAGCTTTCTTT
size: NA; V: TRBV9; D: TRBD1; J: TRBJ2-2; CDR3: CASTRTGNTGELFF; DNA: TGTGCCAGCACCAGGACAGGGAACACCGGGGAGCTGTTTTTT
size: NA; V: TRBV11-2; D: TRBD1; J: TRBJ2-7; CDR3: CASSGGTGWEDEQYF; DNA: TGTGCCAGCAGCGGAGGGACAGGGTGGGAGGACGAGCAGTACTTC
size: NA; V: TRBV4-1; D: TRBD1; J: TRBJ2-3; CDR3: CASSQGERTGRDTQYF; DNA: TGCGCCAGCAGCCAAGGCGAACGGACAGGGCGGGATACGCAGTATTTT
size: NA; V: TRBV6-5; D: TRBD1; J: TRBJ1-1; CDR3: CASRWDRATNTEAFF; DNA: TGTGCCAGCAGATGGGACAGGGCCACGAACACTGAAGCTTTCTTT
size: NA; V: TRBV7-9; D: TRBD1; J: TRBJ2-1; CDR3: CASSPQGVSDEQFF; DNA: TGTGCCAGCAGCCCTCAGGGGGTTTCGGATGAGCAGTTCTTC
size: NA; V: TRBV10-3; D: NA; J: TRBJ2-3; CDR3: CAISESRPGVTDTQYF; DNA: TGTGCCATCAGTGAGTCAAGGCCAGGGGTTACAGATACGCAGTATTTT
size: NA; V: TRBV5-6; D: TRBD2; J: TRBJ2-3; CDR3: CASSLTSGATDTQYF; DNA: TGTGCCAGCAGCTTGACTAGCGGGGCCACAGATACGCAGTATTTT
size: NA; V: TRBV29-1; D: TRBD1; J: TRBJ1-1; CDR3: CSVEDPTGFTEAFF; DNA: TGCAGCGTTGAAGATCCGACAGGGTTTACTGAAGCTTTCTTT
size: NA; V: TRBV2; D: TRBD1; J: TRBJ1-1; CDR3: CASRGQGKAEAFF; DNA: TGTGCCAGCAGGGGACAGGGTAAGGCTGAAGCTTTCTTT